This T cell receptor beta chain originates from a study of T cell changes during pregnancy in multiple sclerosis. Profiling relied on immunoSEQ multiplex PCR, and the TCRdb table lists in-frame clones only, not all of them. The sample lists about 85,000 clones; just over 90% were seen once. V lost 7 bases and J 7 bases, leaving 16 bases between the germline ends. Per germline, CDR1 SQVTM and CDR2 ANQGSEA. The CDR3 is 13 residues long. The sample here was peripheral blood, taken in the first trimester of pregnancy. This receptor was identified in a female donor with multiple sclerosis, enrolled in a pregnancy study. The V gene is TRBV29-1, the J gene TRBJ2-2; TRBD2 is a possible D gene (6 bases). DNA of the CDR3: TGCAGCGCAGGATCGGGGGAACACGGGGAGCTGTTTTTT. Translated, it gives CSAGSGEHGELFF.